This TCR beta chain was captured in a study of lymphopenia after photon versus proton radiotherapy (dated by TCRdb to the late 2010s). A note on the overall study: The study compared the immunological effects of photon versus proton radiation therapy in patients with gastrointestinal tumors who developed high-grade lymphopenia. The cohort comprised under 25 patients with gastrointestinal tumors who received either photon or proton therapy and then developed lymphopenia. The study was designed to characterize how the impact on the immune system differs between the two radiation modalities. Points the paper makes about the study in general: During treatment, patients who received proton therapy stayed relatively stable, whereas patients who received photon therapy lost naive T cells and TCR diversity and gained effector/memory populations. After the lymphocyte count nadir, oligoclonal expansion, especially of CD8+ Temra cells, was observed in photon-treated repertoires, and the drop in diversity was driven by this expansion. The survival association was assessed only in patients who died, and better survival with proton therapy was presented by the authors as a possibility rather than a demonstrated result. Across the cohort, a larger post-nadir drop in TCR diversity was inversely correlated with overall survival time among patients who died.

A distance of 20 bases separates the germline ends of V and J, which lose 1 base and 4 bases respectively. From the germline V gene (reference sequence), CDR1 is LNHDA and CDR2 is SQIVND. The CDR3 numbers 17 residues from cysteine through phenylalanine. Left in the record is the CDR3 DNA by itself, 51 bases read in frame from the first base. Preparation of the library involved the immunoSEQ multiplex PCR assay. T cell repertoires were profiled by deep sequencing of rearranged TCR beta loci, alongside multiparametric flow cytometry. TCRdb stores this immuneACCESS table with in-frame sequences only. Part of the clones is absent; in the studies checked, under half of the shortfall reflects unresolved V genes, and no reason is known for the rest. For this sample the table gives more than 60,000 clones, of which about 86% were detected only once. The ten largest clones add up to about 2% of the sample.

As regards this clone: Its antigen has not been determined. No qualities accompany the bases; no much larger clone lies one base away.

This TCR derives from a man between 40 and 49 years old with gastric cancer. Sequenced here: peripheral blood, sampled from a patient treated with photon-based radiotherapy. In this chain, TRBV19 is recombined with TRBJ2-7; the D match is possibly TRBD1 or TRBD2, with 6 bases aligned in each. The CDR3 reads as follows: CASSIGSGGTTRYEQYF. The DNA is as follows: TGTGCCAGTAGTATAGGTTCAGGAGGGACAACCCGATACGAGCAGTACTTC.